The 21 T cell receptor beta chains reported below all come from one sample, sequenced in a study of T-cell reconstitution after alpha-beta-depleted transplantation in children. Unique molecular identifiers featured in how the TCRbeta library was prepared. Each CDR3 protein gets one entry after TCRdb re-called the PCR reads with MiXCR. The data show around 480,000 distinct CDR3 sequences, approximately 29% seen once. The sequences come from PBMCs from the stem cell graft donor, collected from the stem cell graft. The receptors were sampled from a human donor who donated a stem cell graft to a child with aplastic anemia.

The V and J genes are TRBV9 and TRBJ2-1, with TRBD2 matching 9 bases. The CDR3 runs 15 residues. Trimming at V came to 2 bases and at J to 4 bases, leaving 4 bases not matched to a gene. Germline values: CDR1 SGDLS, CDR2 YYNGEE. The CDR3 loop reads CASSVSGSEYNEQFF. The CDR3 DNA reads as TGTGCCAGCAGCGTTAGCGGGAGCGAGTACAATGAGCAGTTCTTC.

This chain connects TRBV5-1 to TRBJ2-3; D not certain. This CDR3 is built from 15 residues. The germline V gene encodes CDR1 SGHRS and CDR2 YFSETQ. Trimming left V 4 bases short and J 0 bases short, with 12 bases between. The CDR3 loop is CASSPDLPSTDTQYF. The CDR3 DNA is TGCGCCAGCAGCCCGGACCTCCCAAGCACAGATACGCAGTATTTT.

This clonotype was counted only a few times. The J gene is TRBJ1-2, the V gene TRBV19, with D perhaps matching TRBD1 (5 bases). CDR1 is LNHDA, CDR2 SQIVND, per germline (reference sequence). The length of the CDR3 is 15 residues. V was trimmed by 5 bases and J by 7 bases, leaving 20 bases between them. The CDR3 sequence: CASSQTGTPGSGYTF. In DNA form, the CDR3 reads TGTGCCAGTAGTCAAACCGGGACCCCCGGCAGTGGCTACACCTTC. The full variable domain, rest sourced from reference TRBV19 and TRBJ1-2, is DGGITQSPKYLFRKEGQNVTLSCEQNLNHDAMYWYRQDPGQGLRLIYYSQIVNDFQKGDIAEGYSVSREKKESFPLTVTSAQKNPTAFYLCASSQTGTPGSGYTFGSGTRLTVV.

V is TRBV12-3 or TRBV12-4 and J is TRBJ1-2, with 7 nucleotides matching TRBD1. V was clipped by 5 bases and J by 7 bases; unmatched bases: 7. The CDR3 extends over 13 amino acids. The CDR3 DNA reads TGTGCCAGCAGTCAACCGACAGGGAGTGGCTACACCTTC. It yields the protein CASSQPTGSGYTF.

V usage is TRBV9 and J usage is TRBJ2-1; 10 bases are shared with TRBD2. The CDR3 spans 16 residues. The V gene end was trimmed by 6 bases and the J gene end by 8 bases; junction bases not matched to a gene: 14. Germline CDR1 is SGDLS and CDR2 is YYNGEE. CDR3 coding DNA: TGTGCCAGCACCATCGGTAGGGTAGCGGGAGGAGATGAGCAGTTCTTC. This gives the protein CASTIGRVAGGDEQFF.

The chain uses TRBV24-1 and TRBJ2-1; a weak D match, TRBD2 (5 bases). V lost 9 bases and J lost 1, with 15 bases in between. The CDR3 is 15 amino acids. Germline CDR1 reads KGHDR; CDR2 reads SFDVKD. The CDR3 here is CATAGELESYNEQFF. Here the CDR3 DNA reads TGTGCCACCGCCGGGGAACTGGAATCCTACAATGAGCAGTTCTTC.

This clonotype was counted between two and nine times. V usage is TRBV12-5 and J usage is TRBJ1-5, with a tentative D call TRBD1 (6 bases). Germline V gives CDR1 LGHNT, CDR2 FRNRAP. V was clipped by 1 base and J by 6 bases, with 10 bases between them. CDR3 length: 14 amino acids. For the CDR3, the DNA is TGTGCTAGTGGTTTGGACAGGGAACGTCAGCCCCAGCATTTT. Residues: CASGLDRERQPQHF. Supplemented by reference TRBV12-5 and TRBJ1-5, the full variable domain reads DARVTQTPRHKVTEMGQEVTMRCQPILGHNTVFWYRQTMMQGLELLAYFRNRAPLDDSGMPKDRFSAEMPDATLATLKIQPSEPRDSAVYFCASGLDRERQPQHFGDGTRLSIL.

The DNA of the CDR3 is TGTGCCAGCAGCGTACAGGGGGTTCACTATGGAGAGCAGTACGTC. Amino acid sequence: CASSVQGVHYGEQYV. The J gene is TRBJ2-7, the V gene TRBV7-8, with 8 bases aligning to TRBD1. The CDR3 runs to 15 residues. V lost 5 bases to trimming and J lost 7 bases; unmatched junction nucleotides: 13. CDR1 and CDR2 from the germline V gene are SGHVS and FQNEAQ.

This rearrangement joins TRBV10-3 to TRBJ1-3; the D is unclear. V lost 5 bases to trimming and J lost 0 bases, with 8 bases between them. Germline CDR1 ENHRY, CDR2 SYGVKD. This CDR3 comprises 14 residues. CDR3 region: CAISQEPSGNTIYF. DNA for the CDR3: TGTGCCATCAGTCAGGAACCCTCTGGAAACACCATATATTTT.

The CDR3 region is CASSLTTRNNEQFF. In DNA form, the CDR3 reads TGTGCCAGCAGCTTAACCACGAGAAACAATGAGCAGTTCTTC. V gene TRBV7-8 combines with J gene TRBJ2-1; D remains unclear. V was clipped by 2 bases and J by 5 bases, with 10 bases between them. The germline V gene encodes CDR1 SGHVS and CDR2 FQNEAQ. The length of the CDR3 is 14 residues.

The table lists this clonotype with a few counts. The V gene is TRBV20-1, the J gene TRBJ2-1, with TRBD2 matching over 8 bases. With 0 bases clipped from V and 9 bases from J, the junction kept 10 bases outside the gene matches. Germline CDR1 DFQATT, CDR2 SNEGSKA (reference sequence). There are 15 residues in the CDR3. The DNA of the CDR3 is TGCAGTGCTAGAGATTATATCGGCGGGAGGAGTGAGCAGTTCTTC. This sequence encodes CSARDYIGGRSEQFF.

Only a few counts were recorded for this clonotype. The chain carries TRBV20-1 and TRBJ2-1, with 14 bases aligning to TRBD2. The V gene end was trimmed by 2 bases and the J gene end by 0 bases; junction bases not matched to a gene: 9. From germline, CDR1 is DFQATT and CDR2 SNEGSKA (reference sequence). This CDR3 is 19 amino acids long. CDR3 DNA sequence: TGCAGTGCTAGATCACCGGGACTAGCGGGAGTCCCCTCCTACAATGAGCAGTTCTTC. Its protein product is CSARSPGLAGVPSYNEQFF.

V and J are TRBV9 and TRBJ2-5; D perhaps matches TRBD1 (7 bases). V was cut by 4 bases and J by 2 bases, with 15 bases left in between. Germline-derived CDR1 and CDR2 are SGDLS and YYNGEE. The CDR3 has 15 amino acids. The CDR3 is CASSKQGGYQETQYF. CDR3 DNA: TGTGCCAGCAGCAAGCAGGGGGGCTATCAAGAGACCCAGTACTTC.

The J gene is TRBJ2-5, the V gene TRBV7-2; the D gene is possibly TRBD1 (6 bases). With 4 bases removed from V and 2 bases from J, the gap between germline ends came to 14 bases. The CDR3 loop spans 15 amino acids. The germline V gene has CDR1 SGHTA and CDR2 FQGNSA. CDR3 coding DNA: TGTGCCAGCAGCTCCCAAGGGGGATTACAAGAGACCCAGTACTTC. It codes for CASSSQGGLQETQYF. The full variable domain, its missing parts supplied by reference TRBV7-2 and TRBJ2-5, is GAGVSQSPSNKVTEKGKDVELRCDPISGHTALYWYRQSLGQGLEFLIYFQGNSAPDKSGLPSDRFSAERTGGSVSTLTIQRTQQEDSAVYLCASSSQGGLQETQYFGPGTRLLVL.

This clonotype was counted a few times. This chain uses TRBV12-2 with TRBJ1-1. TRBV12-2 is shown as a pseudogene. The CDR3 has 9 amino acids. The CDR3 loop reads CASRLKAFF. The CDR3 DNA sequence: TGTGCAAGTCGCCTAAAAGCTTTCTTT.

CDR3 protein: CASSPHQQGGQETQYF. The CDR3 DNA is TGTGCCAGCAGCCCACATCAACAGGGGGGACAAGAGACCCAGTACTTC. The genes are TRBV12-3 or TRBV12-4 and TRBJ2-5, with 8 nucleotides matching TRBD1. The CDR3 totals 16 residues. V lost 6 bases, J lost 2 bases, and 11 bases stayed unmatched.

This clonotype has just a few counts. The chain employs TRBV7-8 and TRBJ2-7; D ambiguous. CDR1 is SGHVS and CDR2 is FQNEAQ in the germline V gene. The CDR3 contains 13 residues. The germline V and J ends were trimmed by 4 bases and 1 base, with 8 bases remaining between them. DNA for the CDR3: TGTGCCAGCAGCTCCAGCAGGTCCTACGAGCAGTACGTC. It encodes CASSSSRSYEQYV.

This clonotype was seen a few times. The chain joins TRBV24-1 to TRBJ2-2; D gene uncertain. The germline V gene encodes CDR1 KGHDR and CDR2 SFDVKD. The CDR3 sequence is 14 residues long. Trimming shortened V by 7 bases and J by 6 bases, and 14 bases separated the two germline ends. CDR3 sequence: CATSPGLGSGELFF. The CDR3 DNA is TGTGCCACCAGCCCCGGGTTGGGCTCCGGGGAGCTGTTTTTT.

A word on this clonotype: One end of the junction fails to match germline, which may point to a read error. The chain has TRBV7-2 and TRBJ2-1; D might be TRBD1 (6 bases). Germline V gene lookup returns CDR1 SGHTA and CDR2 FQGNSA. The CDR3 loop spans 14 amino acids. CDR3 protein: CASGLTGSRGEQFF. CDR3 in DNA: TGTGCCAGCGGCTTGACAGGTTCAAGGGGTGAGCAGTTCTTC.

This chain links TRBV28 with TRBJ2-1; D is perhaps TRBD1 or TRBD2 (5 bases each). CDR3 length equals 14 residues. V dropped 1 base and J dropped 6 bases, with 10 bases sitting between them. Germline lookup yields CDR1 MDHEN and CDR2 SYDVKM. In DNA form, the CDR3 reads TGTGCCAGCAGTTTATTGACGGGGACCAATGAGCAGTTCTTC. It yields the protein CASSLLTGTNEQFF.

J is TRBJ1-1 and V is TRBV27, with D possibly matching TRBD1 (6 bases). Deletions cut 6 bases from V and 1 base from J, with 12 bases between. This CDR3 comprises 14 residues. CDR1 MNHEY and CDR2 SMNVEV come from the germline V gene (reference sequence). The CDR3 region is CASRAGAWNTEAFF. The CDR3 region has the DNA TGTGCCAGCAGAGCAGGGGCGTGGAACACTGAAGCTTTCTTT.